This T cell receptor beta chain derives from a study of cytomegalovirus exposure and HLA in healthy donors listed by TCRdb under 2017. At the level of the whole study: According to an earlier analysis of 587 of the donors, about 179 million T cells yielded over 90 million unique TCR beta sequences and 276 Gb of sequence data. An early release that covered about 600 HLA-typed donors contained approximately 320 gigabases of sequencing data and tens of millions of unique TCR sequences. Of the approximately 400 genotyped donors, about 84% fell in the genetic ancestry cluster associated with self-reported Caucasian donors. The study was designed to test whether signatures of past pathogen exposure could be identified by cataloging public T cell receptors. The study used immunosequencing to profile the T cell repertoires of approximately 630 subjects and linked those repertoires to cytomegalovirus serostatus. Along with the roughly 610-subject first cohort, a separate validation cohort of around 110 different subjects was used. To predict cytomegalovirus infection status, the study brought together high-throughput TCR immunosequencing, statistical association of individual TCRs with disease status, and machine learning. In a later analysis, previously published TCR beta repertoires from 670 or so donors were re-analyzed and high-resolution HLA genotyping was added so that TCR occurrence patterns could be studied. In the later analysis, no new phenotypic data were used to find candidate immune exposures; instead, reliance was placed on TCR beta sequences and their occurrence across donors. An earlier analysis of some 600 of the donors applied high-throughput TCR beta sequencing to assess whether each TCR beta V gene segment acted as functional or pseudogenic. Donor age, sex, ethnicity and CMV serostatus were collected together with the repertoire data. In a later genetic analysis, genome-wide SNP genotypes for about three fifths of the roughly 670 donors were used, and that subset was treated as a discovery cohort. All discovery cohort repertoires had been generated on a single sequencing platform. Both class I and class II loci were covered by HLA typing, at four-digit resolution. The number of typed donors differed by locus: about 620-630 for A, B, C, DRB1 and DQB1; 500 to 550 for DQA1; some 610 for DPA1; and 400 to 480 for DPB1. About 5 DR-DQ haplotypes were handled as single units for association and clustering, since linkage in the cohort was strong. Across some 400 genotyped donors of the cohort, an average of approximately 200,000 unique TCR beta nucleotide sequences per donor were sequenced, and around 19% of those sequences were non-productive.

According to the germline V gene, CDR1 reads MNHEY and CDR2 reads SVGAGI. The CDR3 runs 14 residues from the cysteine to the phenylalanine. Solely the CDR3 DNA is kept, with 42 bases framed from the first base. Unmatched junction bases come to 4, with V trimmed by 5 bases and J by 8 bases. Library preparation was by the immunoSEQ multiplex PCR assay. A mixture of 60 forward primers for TCR Vbeta segments and 13 reverse primers for TCR Jbeta segments was used in the multiplex PCR. The CDR3 region of rearranged TCR beta genes was amplified from genomic DNA with a multiplex PCR assay. The Illumina HiSeq System was used to sequence the amplified TCR beta libraries as 87-base-pair reads. The original methods were these. A later analysis tallied tens of millions of unique TCR beta chains across the 660 or so repertoires, and roughly 11 million of those chains were shared by two or more donors. A nearest-neighbor algorithm error-corrected the raw reads and collapsed the reads into unique sequences, merging closely related sequences to remove PCR and sequencing errors. V, D and J gene segments were assigned by aligning CDR3 sequences to IMGT reference sequences. For a sequence to be retained, a match of at least six nucleotides to both a V gene segment and a J gene segment was required. A rearrangement counted as productive if the CDR3 had no stop codons and remained in frame with V and J, and every other rearrangement counted as non-productive. Following IMGT convention, CDR3 was defined as the stretch from the second conserved V-encoded cysteine to the conserved J-encoded phenylalanine. In an earlier analysis of some 550 of the donors, sequences lacking an unambiguous match to a single V gene segment were excluded. In an earlier analysis of 587 of the donors, a V segment was called functional when productive rearrangements were above 56.7%, and segregating when the standard deviation between donors exceeded 5%. A statistical classification framework was built to diagnose cytomegalovirus status from the catalog of TCR beta chain sequences. In a later analysis, TCR nucleotide sequences were compared against IMGT/GENE-DB human TR gene sequences so that V and J genes could be assigned. The TCRdist pipeline was used in a later analysis to assign CDR3 sequences and most-parsimonious VDJ recombination scenarios. In a later analysis, each TCR beta chain was defined by its CDR3 amino acid sequence together with its V-gene family, and reads without a unique V-gene family were excluded. In a later analysis, nearly 600 highly shared, low-generation-probability nucleotide sequences were removed to address suspected cross-contamination and a sequencing artifact. For each public chain, a later analysis derived a clonal expansion index from normalized ranks of inferred template counts within each repertoire. A later analysis computed generation probabilities with a VDJ recombination model fitted to out-of-frame rearrangements, and checked the results against IGoR. Hypergeometric tests were used in a later analysis to score TCR-TCR, TCR-HLA and TCR-CMV co-occurrence, with a repertoire-size bias correction applied to the TCR pairs. To estimate false discovery rates, a later analysis permuted the HLA or CMV assignments 20 times. A later analysis grouped co-occurring TCRs with DBSCAN, adding TCRdist sequence similarity when clustering within HLA-allele-positive subsets. Repertoires with fewer than 30,000 or more than 120,000 public chains, plus five repertoires with anomalous nucleotide sharing, were excluded from co-occurrence clustering. TCRdb holds this immuneACCESS table with in-frame rearrangements only. Some clones are missing; in checked studies, unresolved V genes explain under half, and the rest has no known cause. V, J and clone size are taken as reported in that table, and D and trimming were inferred from the DNA itself. Counted in this sample were about 160,000 clones; around 78% of them appeared once. Of the sample, more than 6% is held by the ten largest clones.

The cohort consisted of fewer than 700 healthy bone marrow donors. Cohort members were all nominally healthy when sampled, although unrecorded immune exposures were likely present. The donor tested CMV seropositive, placing the donor among the 289 seropositive members of the cohort. A peripheral blood sample was provided by each donor, and peripheral blood mononuclear cells were used for TCR beta sequencing. The Qiagen DNeasy Blood Extraction Kit was used to extract genomic DNA from the blood cell samples. Within its sample, this clone is medium-sized (0.01 to 0.1%). The antigen it binds to is not known. Base qualities are not recorded, but no much larger clone differs from it by a single base. Points the paper makes about the study in general: Across donors, most TCR sequences were observed very rarely, whereas some public TCRs were present in many individuals. In a later analysis, the rate of TCR association differed among HLA loci, with DRB1 alleles having the most associated TCRs and HLA-C alleles having the fewest. Compared with equally common non-associated chains, HLA-associated TCR beta chains in a later analysis were more clonally expanded and had lower generation probabilities. In both the original and validation cohorts, the classifier was reported to diagnose cytomegalovirus status with high specificity and sensitivity. The presence/absence analyses assumed that sequencing depth was roughly uniform across donors, and that assumption may not be true. Because the 87-base-pair reads could not distinguish some IMGT-functional V segments, including TRBV6-2 and TRBV6-3, those segments were excluded. In vitro tests confirmed that a few of the cytomegalovirus-associated TCR beta chains recognize cytomegalovirus antigens. A further reported finding was that TCR beta sequences accurately predicted the HLA-A and HLA-B alleles for most subjects in the first cohort. When HLA alleles, especially DR and DQ, strongly co-occurred, attributing TCR associations to individual alleles was difficult. The only immune exposure information available for the cohort was CMV serostatus. A cluster of highly shared sequence variants was judged likely to be a technical artifact of the sequencing pipeline. The authors suggested that the approach could potentially be extended to other disease states and immunological phenotypes. Because HLA typing was unavailable for some donors at each locus, only the typed subset was used in association tests. Compared with the 666-donor mean, donors in an Asian-associated ancestry cluster had fewer N-insertions in productive TCRs, according to a later genetic analysis. Linkage disequilibrium might explain the correlated functional status among segregating V segments, but an unknown experimental factor could not be excluded. This cohort had only TCR beta chains sequenced, and the lack of alpha or paired-chain data limited which features could be detected. An association between a missense DCLRE1C variant and V-gene and J-gene trimming of TCR beta chains was found in a later genetic analysis and replicated in an independent cohort. In an earlier analysis of approximately 590 of the donors, most TCR beta V segments were observed in productive rearrangements about 90% or about 30% of the time, broadly matching IMGT annotations. In a later analysis, several top co-occurrence clusters were reported to appear linked to parvovirus B19, influenza, CMV and Epstein-Barr virus. In a later analysis, most CMV-associated TCR beta chains were found to appear HLA-restricted, with HLA associations seemingly driven largely by CMV exposure. A later analysis associated about 18,000 TCR beta sequences with specific HLA alleles at a false discovery rate of 0.05. Because counts were too low, approximately 18 rarely observed V segments, including chromosome 9 orphons, were excluded from the earlier analysis of 587 of the donors. In the study, approximately 160 TCR beta chains were listed as associated with cytomegalovirus.

The sequence is built from TRBV6-5 and TRBJ1-6; 9 bases in the junction line up with TRBD1. Input material: PBMCs. The clonotype comes from a woman in her thirties or forties in good health and CMV-seropositive. The base sequence is TGTGCCAGCAGTATACAGGGGGCGTATTCACCCCTCCACTTT. Its amino acids are CASSIQGAYSPLHF.